Shown below are 10 T cell receptor beta chains from a single sample sequenced in a study of response to subunit inactivated influenza vaccine. TCRdb redid the calling of the RT-PCR reads with MiXCR, one entry per CDR3 protein. This table has about 480,000 distinct CDR3 sequences, approximately 11% appearing once. This material consisted of PBMCs from blood, taken more than 35 days after vaccination. Receptors originate from a man aged 50-60 years who received an inactivated influenza vaccine.

This clonotype was found a few times. V usage is TRBV7-9 and J usage is TRBJ1-2; D is unresolved. CDR3 length equals 14 residues. V dropped 1 base and J dropped 1 base, with 7 bases sitting between them. Germline CDR1 SEHNR, CDR2 FQNEAQ (reference sequence). CDR3 nucleotide sequence: TGTGCCAGCAGCTTAGACGTGAATAACTATGGCTACACCTTC. This gives the protein CASSLDVNNYGYTF.

The rearrangement links TRBV3-1 to TRBJ2-3, with 8 bases matching TRBD2. V lost 4 bases, J lost 4 bases, and 10 bases stayed unmatched. The CDR3 contains 16 residues. Germline V gives CDR1 LGHDT, CDR2 YNNKEL (reference sequence). The chain's CDR3 is CASSRRYFGGADTQYF. Written as DNA, the CDR3 is TGTGCCAGCAGCCGTCGATACTTCGGGGGGGCAGATACGCAGTATTTT.

In this sample, this clonotype turned up many times. This sequence joins TRBV6-5 and TRBJ2-1; 7 bases fit TRBD2. In germline, CDR1 is MNHEY, CDR2 SVGAGI. This CDR3 contains 17 residues. The J segment lost 4 bases and the V segment lost 4 bases, leaving 13 bases of the junction unmatched. This chain's CDR3 is CASSWSDPLGLYNEQFF. CDR3 nucleotides: TGTGCCAGCAGTTGGTCAGATCCATTGGGACTATACAATGAGCAGTTCTTC.

The sample holds many counts of this clonotype. This chain uses TRBV3-1 with TRBJ2-4; D might be TRBD2 (5 bases). Germline assignment: CDR1 LGHDT and CDR2 YNNKEL (reference sequence). V was cut by 2 bases and J by 0 bases, with 8 bases left in between. The CDR3 contains 15 residues. In DNA, the CDR3 is TGTGCCAGCAGCCAACCAGGACTAGCCAAAAACATTCAGTACTTC. It specifies CASSQPGLAKNIQYF.

This clonotype was counted many times. DNA of the CDR3: TGCAGCGTCGGCCCGGACTTTTACGAGCAGTACTTC. Protein: CSVGPDFYEQYF. The chain employs TRBV29-1 and TRBJ2-7, with D possibly TRBD2 on 5 matching bases. CDR1 is SQVTM, CDR2 ANQGSEA, per germline. V was shortened by 6 bases and J by 4 bases, with 13 bases between the two germline ends. The length of the CDR3 is 12 residues.

This clonotype was seen a handful of times. The chain employs TRBV28 and TRBJ2-7; the D gene is possibly TRBD1 (6 bases). Germline CDR1 reads MDHEN; CDR2 reads SYDVKM. The CDR3 runs 13 residues. V was shortened by 5 bases and J by 6 bases, with 14 bases between the two germline ends. CDR3 sequence: CASSVTGFGEQYF. CDR3 in DNA: TGTGCCAGCAGTGTTACAGGGTTTGGCGAGCAGTACTTC.

This clonotype was found many times. The chain carries TRBV7-3 and TRBJ2-1; TRBD2 matches at 10 bases. J was trimmed by 7 bases and V by 2 bases; bases with no gene match: 8. From germline, CDR1 is SGHTA and CDR2 FQGTGA. This CDR3 spans 16 amino acids. CDR3 protein: CASSLLAGAFPNEQFF. The CDR3 DNA sequence: TGTGCCAGCAGCTTACTAGCGGGAGCCTTTCCTAATGAGCAGTTCTTC. Supplemented by reference TRBV7-3 and TRBJ2-1, the full variable domain reads GAGVSQTPSNKVTEKGKYVELRCDPISGHTALYWYRQSLGQGPEFLIYFQGTGAADDSGLPNDRFFAVRPEGSVSTLKIQRTERGDSAVYLCASSLLAGAFPNEQFFGPGTRLTVL.

This clonotype was detected only a few times. The chain links TRBV5-6 to TRBJ1-3; D gene unclear. Trimming pared 2 bases from V and 2 bases from J, leaving 8 bases between. Germline loops: CDR1 SGHDT, CDR2 YYEEEE. The CDR3 is 14 residues long. As DNA, the CDR3 is TGTGCCAGCAGCTTTTGGATAACTGGAAACACCATATATTTT. It encodes CASSFWITGNTIYF.

This clonotype was seen a few times. This rearrangement joins TRBV5-1 to TRBJ2-5; 9 nucleotides align to TRBD1. V dropped 3 bases and J dropped 1; count of bases not matched to a gene: 4. CDR1 SGHRS and CDR2 YFSETQ come from the germline V gene. This CDR3 contains 15 residues. CDR3 nucleotides: TGCGCCAGCAGCTCCGCGGGACAGGGCCAAGAGACCCAGTACTTC. The encoded protein is CASSSAGQGQETQYF.

This CDR3 is CASSVGPGADTQYF. The DNA of the CDR3 is TGTGCCAGCAGCGTGGGTCCCGGCGCAGATACGCAGTATTTT. This chain joins TRBV9 and TRBJ2-3; D is unresolved. Germline CDR1 and CDR2: SGDLS and YYNGEE. This CDR3 has 14 amino acids. V was clipped by 2 bases and J by 4 bases, with 11 bases between them.